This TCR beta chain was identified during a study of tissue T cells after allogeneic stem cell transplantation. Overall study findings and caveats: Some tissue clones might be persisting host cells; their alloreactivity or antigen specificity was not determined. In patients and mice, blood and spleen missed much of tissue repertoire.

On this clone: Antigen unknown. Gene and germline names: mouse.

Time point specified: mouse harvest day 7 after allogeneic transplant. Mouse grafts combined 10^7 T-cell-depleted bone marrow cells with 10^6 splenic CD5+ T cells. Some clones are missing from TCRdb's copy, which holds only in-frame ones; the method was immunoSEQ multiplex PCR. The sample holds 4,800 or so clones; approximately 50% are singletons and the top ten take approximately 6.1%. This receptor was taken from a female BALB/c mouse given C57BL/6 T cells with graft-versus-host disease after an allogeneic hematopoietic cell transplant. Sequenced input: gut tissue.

The DNA read from the CDR3 is TGCTCCAGCAGTCAATCTGACAGAAACACCTTGTAC. The encoded protein is CSSSQSDRNTLY. The CDR3 reads in full as CSSSQSDRNTLYF. This rearrangement joins TRBV23 to TRBJ2-4; TRBD1 was called by the table and not checked on the DNA. The read stops 1 residue short of the end of the CDR3; the missing end is completed from the germline J gene. This CDR3 has 13 residues. CDR1 and CDR2 from the germline V gene are KGHTA and FQNQQP.